This T cell receptor beta chain came from a study of cytomegalovirus exposure and HLA in healthy donors. Primers included in the PCR were 60 Vbeta and 13 Jbeta primers. Assay used: immunoSEQ multiplex PCR; TCRdb lists only in-frame clones, some missing. There are some 180,000 clones in the sample; 70% to 80% occur only once, and over 1.1% lies in the top ten. Sequencing was carried out using PBMCs. The receptor was isolated from a man aged 18 to 35 in good health and CMV-seronegative.

In DNA, the CDR3 is TGTGCCAGCAGCGTTGGACAGCAAGAGACCCAGTACTTC. Its translation is CASSVGQQETQYF. The chain links TRBV9 to TRBJ2-5; a possible D gene is TRBD1 (6 bases). Per germline, CDR1 SGDLS and CDR2 YYNGEE. This CDR3 has 13 amino acids. The ends were cut back, 2 bases at V and 2 bases at J, with 7 bases in the middle.